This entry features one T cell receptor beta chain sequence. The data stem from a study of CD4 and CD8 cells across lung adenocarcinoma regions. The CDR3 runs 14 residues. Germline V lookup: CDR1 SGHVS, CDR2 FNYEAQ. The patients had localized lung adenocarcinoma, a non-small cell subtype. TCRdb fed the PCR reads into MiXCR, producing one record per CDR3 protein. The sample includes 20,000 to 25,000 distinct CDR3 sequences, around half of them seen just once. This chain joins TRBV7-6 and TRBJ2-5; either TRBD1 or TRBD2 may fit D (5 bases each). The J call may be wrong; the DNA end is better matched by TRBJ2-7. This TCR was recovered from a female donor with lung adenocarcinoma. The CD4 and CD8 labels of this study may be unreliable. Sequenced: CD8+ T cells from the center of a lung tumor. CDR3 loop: CASSVGTHTYEQYF. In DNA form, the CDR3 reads TGTGCCAGCAGCGTTGGGACCCATACCTACGAGCAGTACTTC.